These 30 T cell receptor beta chains were all obtained from the same sample, sequenced in a study of regulatory T cells in long-lasting Graves disease. As to time point: newly diagnosed GD, antithyroid drugs for less than 3 months. PBMC RNA served as the TCR library source. Investigators prepared the TCR beta libraries by applying iRepertoire HTBI primers and Arm-PCR of CDR3 regions. In TCRdb, the multiplex PCR reads were re-called with MiXCR into one record per CDR3 protein. The data hold 560,000 or so distinct CDR3 sequences, with roughly a sixth observed a single time. These data were also reused for a study on T cells in Graves' hyperthyroidism and ophthalmopathy.

The sequences come from peripheral blood mononuclear cells (PBMCs), collected at new diagnosis, from a patient treated with antithyroid drugs. The receptors derive from a man between 18 and 35 years old with Graves disease.

The chain carries TRBV5-1 and TRBJ2-5; no clear D. Germline loops: CDR1 SGHRS, CDR2 YFSETQ. The CDR3 spans 12 residues. V was cut by 6 bases and J by 4 bases, with 10 bases left in between. The CDR3 bases are TGCGCCAGCATGAAGGTTGGAGAGACCCAGTACTTC. Translated, it gives CASMKVGETQYF.

This clonotype was seen at least ten times. This chain uses TRBV7-6 with TRBJ2-7, with D perhaps assigned TRBD1 or TRBD2 (5 bases each). Trimming removed 1 base from V and 2 bases from J, with 12 bases in between. The length of the CDR3 is 15 residues. The germline CDR1 and CDR2 sequences are SGHVS and FNYEAQ. As DNA, the CDR3 is TGTGCCAGCAGCTTAGGTGGGGGAGTAACCTACGAGCAGTACTTC. Translated: CASSLGGGVTYEQYF.

The genes are TRBV5-8 and TRBJ2-2; the D gene is possibly TRBD1 (5 bases). V gave up 0 bases and J gave up 6 bases, with 12 bases separating them. The CDR3 is made up of 15 amino acids. Looked up from germline, CDR1 is SGHTS and CDR2 is YDEGEE. The CDR3 reads CASSLDTPGSGELFF. Written as DNA, the CDR3 is TGTGCCAGCAGCTTGGACACCCCAGGGTCCGGGGAGCTGTTTTTT.

This clonotype came up a few times. The gene calls are TRBV29-1 and TRBJ1-2, with D tentatively TRBD1 (5 bases). Germline lookup yields CDR1 SQVTM and CDR2 ANQGSEA. This CDR3 comprises 13 residues. Trimming took 5 bases from V and 2 from J, leaving 12 bases between them. The CDR3 DNA sequence: TGCAGCGTTTCCAGGGAGGGGAACTATGGCTACACCTTC. Protein product: CSVSREGNYGYTF.

V is TRBV30 and J is TRBJ2-7, with a tentative D call TRBD1 (6 bases). V dropped 8 bases and J dropped 5 bases, with 22 bases sitting between them. Germline V gene sequence: CDR1 GTSNPN, CDR2 SVGIG (reference sequence). This CDR3 contains 14 residues. The CDR3: CALERGKGFDEQYF. CDR3 sequence (DNA): TGTGCCCTTGAGAGGGGGAAAGGATTCGACGAGCAGTACTTC.

This clonotype appeared many times. The chain combines TRBV29-1 with TRBJ1-1; D uncertain. Germline CDR1 reads SQVTM; CDR2 reads ANQGSEA. Trimming left V 4 bases short and J 11 bases short, with 14 bases between. The CDR3 contains 11 residues. The CDR3 DNA is TGCAGCGTTGTGAAGGGTTTTTCGGCTTTCTTT. This codes for CSVVKGFSAFF.

This chain joins TRBV5-6 and TRBJ2-3; D call uncertain. Trimming stripped 1 base from V and 8 bases from J, with 5 bases between. The CDR3 length is 11 residues. CDR1 and CDR2 (germline): SGHDT, YYEEEE. CDR3 residues: CASSLYGTQYF. For the CDR3, the DNA is TGTGCCAGCAGCTTGTACGGTACGCAGTATTTT.

The CDR3 here is CSAQSAGYTF. CDR3 bases: TGCAGTGCCCAGTCAGCAGGCTACACCTTC. The V gene is TRBV20-1, the J gene TRBJ1-2, with unresolved D. Trimming cost V 6 bases and J 8 bases, with 10 bases left between them. The CDR3 totals 10 residues. Germline V gives CDR1 DFQATT, CDR2 SNEGSKA (reference sequence).

The rearrangement joins TRBV6-2 or TRBV6-3 to TRBJ2-3; D is unclear. Germline-derived CDR1 and CDR2 are MNHEY and SVGEGT. The CDR3 consists of 16 residues. V was pared by 6 bases and J by 1 base, with 17 bases between. The CDR3 region is CASSLFVGLRTDTQYF. The DNA for the CDR3 is TGTGCCAGCAGCCTTTTTGTCGGCCTTCGCACAGATACGCAGTATTTT.

The chain joins TRBV5-1 to TRBJ2-3; D unresolved. The CDR3 consists of 14 residues. V was trimmed by 4 bases and J by 2 bases, leaving 11 bases between them. Germline loops: CDR1 SGHRS, CDR2 YFSETQ. The chain's CDR3 is CASSVEKDTDTQYF. The CDR3 bases are TGCGCCAGCAGCGTGGAAAAAGACACAGATACGCAGTATTTT.

The V and J genes are TRBV28 and TRBJ1-5, with D perhaps TRBD1 (6 bases). Trimming shortened V by 6 bases and J by 6 bases, and 15 bases separated the two germline ends. From germline, CDR1 is MDHEN and CDR2 SYDVKM. The length of the CDR3 is 14 residues. CDR3 loop: CASSRDRILQPQHF. The CDR3 bases are TGTGCCAGCAGCCGCGACAGGATTCTTCAGCCCCAGCATTTT. Full variable domain (remainder filled in from reference TRBV28 and TRBJ1-5): DVKVTQSSRYLVKRTGEKVFLECVQDMDHENMFWYRQDPGLGLRLIYFSYDVKMKEKGDIPEGYSVSREKKERFSLILESASTNQTSMYLCASSRDRILQPQHFGDGTRLSIL.

The table lists this clonotype with a few counts. The V call is TRBV4-2, the J call TRBJ2-7; D is unresolved. This CDR3 is 14 amino acids long. V lost 4 bases, J lost 4 bases, and 14 bases lay in between. Germline V gene sequence: CDR1 LGHNA, CDR2 YNFKEQ. The CDR3 region is CASSPSSSGYEQYF. CDR3 nucleotides: TGTGCCAGCAGCCCCAGTTCGAGTGGTTACGAGCAGTACTTC.

This clonotype was picked up many times. The rearrangement links TRBV7-2 to TRBJ2-1, with D possibly being TRBD1 or TRBD2 (6 bases each). Germline V gives CDR1 SGHTA, CDR2 FQGNSA. V was clipped by 5 bases and J by 4 bases, with 15 bases between them. CDR3 size: 15 residues. The CDR3 loop is CASSISRGRYNEQFF. The CDR3 bases are TGTGCCAGCAGCATATCTAGGGGGAGGTACAATGAGCAGTTCTTC.

In this sample, this clonotype turned up a few times. CDR3 region: CASTIIGASGSPPHNEQFF. Written as DNA, the CDR3 is TGTGCCAGCACCATAATCGGGGCTAGCGGGAGCCCCCCGCACAATGAGCAGTTCTTC. The chain has TRBV7-9 and TRBJ2-1, with 10 bases identical to TRBD2. The CDR3 contains 19 residues. V lost 7 bases and J lost 5; bases outside the gene matches: 20. CDR1 is SEHNR, CDR2 FQNEAQ, per germline (reference sequence).

This clonotype appeared many times. The chain uses TRBV12-3 or TRBV12-4 and TRBJ2-1; weak D call: TRBD1 (5 bases). The length of the CDR3 is 15 residues. The V gene lost 5 bases and the J gene lost 3 bases, with 14 bases spanning the gap. The chain's CDR3 is CASSRGSTDYNEQFF. CDR3 sequence (DNA): TGTGCCAGCAGTAGGGGTAGCACCGACTACAATGAGCAGTTCTTC.

This clonotype has a count of ten or more. The rearrangement joins TRBV6-1 to TRBJ1-4, with D perhaps matching TRBD1 (5 bases). The CDR3 runs to 16 residues. CDR1 is MNHNS, CDR2 SASEGT, per germline. V lost 1 base and J 8 bases, leaving 17 bases between the germline ends. CDR3 amino acids: CASSEGAWQGGEKLFF. The CDR3 DNA sequence: TGTGCCAGCAGTGAAGGGGCTTGGCAGGGTGGGGAAAAACTGTTTTTT.

CDR3 loop: CASSLQAGGTGELFF. DNA for the CDR3: TGTGCCAGCAGCCTCCAGGCGGGAGGGACCGGGGAGCTGTTTTTT. The V and J genes are TRBV14 and TRBJ2-2; 9 positions agree with TRBD2. This CDR3 is 15 amino acids long. Germline CDR1 is SGHDN and CDR2 is FVKESK. The V gene end was trimmed by 4 bases and the J gene end by 5 bases; junction bases not matched to a gene: 5. Full variable domain (rest looked up from reference TRBV14 and TRBJ2-2): EAGVTQFPSHSVIEKGQTVTLRCDPISGHDNLYWYRRVMGKEIKFLLHFVKESKQDESGMPNNRFLAERTGGTYSTLKVQPAELEDSGVYFCASSLQAGGTGELFFGEGSRLTVL.

This clonotype has more than one count but fewer than ten. V and J are TRBV19 and TRBJ2-1; D is uncertain. The CDR3 extends over 14 amino acids. V lost 3 bases to trimming and J lost 0 bases, with 6 bases between them. CDR1 and CDR2 (germline): LNHDA, SQIVND (reference sequence). This CDR3 is CASSMGSSYNEQFF. The CDR3 DNA sequence: TGTGCCAGTAGTATGGGTAGCTCCTACAATGAGCAGTTCTTC.

This clonotype was found many times. This sequence joins TRBV20-1 and TRBJ2-5; a possible D gene is TRBD2 (6 bases). Germline V CDR1 and CDR2: DFQATT, SNEGSKA (reference sequence). The V end was cut by 3 bases, the J end by 4 bases, with 12 bases between. The CDR3 has 13 residues. The CDR3 loop reads CSASLLRGETQYF. The DNA for the CDR3 is TGCAGTGCTAGTCTGTTGCGGGGAGAGACCCAGTACTTC.

The CDR3 loop reads CASSGIGGGEAFF. The CDR3 coding sequence is TGTGCCAGCAGCGGGATCGGGGGAGGAGAAGCTTTCTTT. The rearrangement joins TRBV6-1 to TRBJ1-1, with a possible D match to TRBD1 (5 bases). From germline, CDR1 is MNHNS and CDR2 SASEGT. There are 13 residues in the CDR3. Trimming stripped 6 bases from V and 8 bases from J, with 16 bases between.

With respect to this clonotype: Mismatch with germline at one junction end may stem from a read error. V and J are TRBV28 and TRBJ2-7, with no clear D. The CDR3 is 13 amino acids. Germline CDR1 is MDHEN and CDR2 is SYDVKM. The CDR3 bases are TGTGCCAGCAGTTTTGCAGCCTCCCACGAGCAGTACTTC. It specifies CASSFAASHEQYF.

The sample holds a few counts of this clonotype. The rearrangement links TRBV27 to TRBJ2-7; 8 bases are a match to TRBD2. The V and J ends lost 6 bases and 2 bases, in that order; junction bases with no gene match: 9. The CDR3 consists of 15 residues. Germline CDR1 MNHEY, CDR2 SMNVEV (reference sequence). This chain's CDR3 is CASRVGTGGTYEQYF. The CDR3 DNA reads TGTGCCAGCAGAGTGGGGACGGGGGGGACCTACGAGCAGTACTTC.

The chain links TRBV7-8 to TRBJ2-6; D remains unclear. Looked up from germline, CDR1 is SGHVS and CDR2 is FQNEAQ. The V end was cut by 1 base, the J end by 0 bases, with 7 bases between. The CDR3 contains 16 residues. The CDR3 is CASSLGRYSGANVLTF. For the CDR3, the DNA is TGTGCCAGCAGCTTAGGGCGGTACTCTGGGGCCAACGTCCTGACTTTC.

The table lists this clonotype with a few counts. Here the CDR3 DNA reads TGTGCCAGCAGCTTATCGCGGGAGAAGAGCACAGATACGCAGTATTTT. Encoded protein: CASSLSREKSTDTQYF. The chain uses TRBV7-9 and TRBJ2-3; TRBD2 agrees at 7 bases. The germline V gene has CDR1 SEHNR and CDR2 FQNEAQ (reference sequence). The V and J ends lost 2 bases and 0 bases, in that order; junction bases with no gene match: 5. This CDR3 has 16 residues.

This clonotype appeared many times. V is TRBV7-3 and J is TRBJ1-2; D perhaps matches TRBD1 (5 bases). Trimming took 5 bases from V and 6 from J, leaving 22 bases between them. CDR3 length equals 16 residues. Per the germline V gene, CDR1 is SGHTA and CDR2 is FQGTGA. This CDR3 is CASSLRPGSLVDGYTF. The CDR3 bases are TGTGCCAGCAGCCTCCGACCAGGGTCCCTAGTGGATGGCTACACCTTC.

A few counts support this clonotype. The chain uses TRBV13 and TRBJ1-3; D is ambiguous. Germline loops: CDR1 PRHDT, CDR2 FYEKMQ (reference sequence). The CDR3 extends over 13 amino acids. V shed 1 base and J shed 4 bases, with 5 bases lying between them. The chain's CDR3 is CASSLVNGNTIYF. The DNA of the CDR3 is TGTGCCAGCAGCTTAGTCAACGGAAACACCATATATTTT.

The rearrangement links TRBV18 to TRBJ2-1, with 8 bases matching TRBD1. CDR1 is KGHSH and CDR2 is LQKENI in the germline V gene. The length of the CDR3 is 15 residues. Trimming removed 2 bases from V and 8 bases from J; junction bases left unmatched: 8. The CDR3 protein is CASSPFGQGVDEQFF. The CDR3 DNA reads as TGTGCCAGCTCACCATTTGGACAGGGAGTGGATGAGCAGTTCTTC.

This clonotype has just a few counts. The CDR3 DNA reads TGTGCCACCAGCAGAGAGGGCAGGGCTAGGGAGCAGTACTTC. Its protein product is CATSREGRAREQYF. This chain joins TRBV15 and TRBJ2-7, with D possibly being TRBD1 (5 bases). The CDR3 sequence is 14 residues long. The germline CDR1 and CDR2 sequences are LNHNV and YYDKDF (reference sequence). V lost 0 bases to trimming and J lost 7 bases, with 13 bases between them.

This clonotype has more than one count but fewer than ten. The rearrangement joins TRBV6-1 to TRBJ2-6; 9 bases agree with TRBD2. The CDR3 length is 19 residues. The germline gives CDR1 MNHNS, CDR2 SASEGT. J was trimmed by 2 bases and V by 6 bases; bases with no gene match: 14. CDR3 loop: CASSLSDSGSHPGANVLTF. DNA for the CDR3: TGTGCCAGCAGCCTTTCCGATAGCGGGAGCCACCCTGGGGCCAACGTCCTGACTTTC.

This clonotype was observed a handful of times. The chain employs TRBV19 and TRBJ1-4, with D possibly TRBD1 on 5 matching bases. The CDR3 spans 14 residues. The germline gives CDR1 LNHDA, CDR2 SQIVND (reference sequence). Deletions cut 11 bases from V and 4 bases from J, with 17 bases between. In DNA form, the CDR3 reads TGTGCCTCACATGCGGGACGGAGTAATGAAAAACTGTTTTTT. Translated: CASHAGRSNEKLFF.